The entry below describes one TCR beta chain. The assay was immunoSEQ multiplex PCR, and TCRdb's table has in-frame clones only and misses some. The table lists 250,000 or so clones, approximately 90% of them singletons. The record originates from a study of blood T cell repertoires in COVID-19. Looking at the study overall: Samples representing acute and convalescent COVID-19 were sourced from the United States, Italy and Spain.

With V trimmed by 5 bases and J by 3 bases, 6 bases remained unmatched. Germline loops: CDR1 MNHEY, CDR2 SVGAGI. This CDR3 has 14 residues. The sample consisted of PBMCs or T cells enriched from blood (not recorded which). The genes are TRBV6-5 and TRBJ2-7; 8 nucleotides agree with TRBD2. This clonotype was obtained from a woman between 25 and 40 years old with acute COVID-19. CDR3 residues: CASSPGTRDYEQYF. CDR3 DNA sequence: TGTGCCAGCAGTCCCGGGACTAGGGACTACGAGCAGTACTTC.